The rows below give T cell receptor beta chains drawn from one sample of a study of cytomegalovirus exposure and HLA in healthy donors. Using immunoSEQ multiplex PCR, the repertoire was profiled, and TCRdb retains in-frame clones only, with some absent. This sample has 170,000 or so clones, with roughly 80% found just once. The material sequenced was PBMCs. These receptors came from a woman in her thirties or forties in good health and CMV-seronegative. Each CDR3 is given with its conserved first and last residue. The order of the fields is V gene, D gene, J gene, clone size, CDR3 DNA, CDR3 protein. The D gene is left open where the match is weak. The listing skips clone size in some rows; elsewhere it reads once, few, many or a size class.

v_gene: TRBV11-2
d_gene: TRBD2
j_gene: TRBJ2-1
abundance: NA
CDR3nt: TGTGCCAGCAGCTTAGGCCGCGGACTAGCGGGGAAGCAGTTCTTC
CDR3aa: CASSLGRGLAGKQFF

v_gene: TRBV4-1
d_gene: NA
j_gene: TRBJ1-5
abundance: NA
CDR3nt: TGCGCCAGCAGCCAAGACGGACAAGGTTATAGCAATCAGCCCCAGCATTTT
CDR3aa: CASSQDGQGYSNQPQHF

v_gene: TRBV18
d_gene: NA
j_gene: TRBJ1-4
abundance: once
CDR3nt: TGTGCCAGCTCACCTCTCGTGAGTTCTAATGAAAAACTGTTTTTT
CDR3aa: CASSPLVSSNEKLFF

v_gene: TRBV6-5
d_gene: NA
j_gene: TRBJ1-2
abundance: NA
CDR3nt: TGTGCCAGCACCGGCAGGGGAAGTGGTGGCTACACCTTC
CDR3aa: CASTGRGSGGYTF

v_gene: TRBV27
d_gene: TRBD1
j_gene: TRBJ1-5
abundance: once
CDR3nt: TGTGCCAGCAGGGGACAGGGGGCGAATCAGCCCCAGCATTTT
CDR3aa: CASRGQGANQPQHF

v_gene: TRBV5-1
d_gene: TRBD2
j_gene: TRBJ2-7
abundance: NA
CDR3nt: TGCGCCAGCAGGTTTAGCGGGGGCCTCTCCTACGAGCAGTACTTC
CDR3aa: CASRFSGGLSYEQYF

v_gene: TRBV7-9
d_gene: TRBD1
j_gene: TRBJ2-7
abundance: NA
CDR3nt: TGTGCCAGCAGCGAAGACAGGGGGCTCACCTACGAGCAGTACTTC
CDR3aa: CASSEDRGLTYEQYF

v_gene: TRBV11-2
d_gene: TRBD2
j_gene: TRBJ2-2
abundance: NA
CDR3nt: TGTGCCAGCAGCACCCGGGGGGAAACCGGGGAGCTGTTTTTT
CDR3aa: CASSTRGETGELFF

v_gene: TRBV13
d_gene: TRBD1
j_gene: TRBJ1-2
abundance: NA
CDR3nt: TGTGCCAGCAGCTTAGTCAGGTCAGGGGGCGCTAACTATGGCTACACCTTC
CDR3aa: CASSLVRSGGANYGYTF

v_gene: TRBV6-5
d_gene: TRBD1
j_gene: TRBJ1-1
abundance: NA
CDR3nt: TGTGCCAGCAGGACATTGGGACAGGGAGCCACTGAAGCTTTCTTT
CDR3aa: CASRTLGQGATEAFF

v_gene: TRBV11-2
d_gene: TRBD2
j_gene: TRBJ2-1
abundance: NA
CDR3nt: TGTGCCAGCAAAGCGGGGGGGCGGTTCGTCAATGAGCAGTTCTTC
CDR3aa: CASKAGGRFVNEQFF

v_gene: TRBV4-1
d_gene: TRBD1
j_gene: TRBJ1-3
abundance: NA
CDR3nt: TGCGCCAGCCGACCCGGGACAGCGAACCAACTGAGCTCTGGAAACACCATATATTTT
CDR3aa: CASRPGTANQLSSGNTIYF

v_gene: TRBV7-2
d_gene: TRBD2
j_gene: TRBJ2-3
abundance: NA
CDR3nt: TGTGCCAGCAGTCTTCAGCGGGGGAGCACAGATACGCAGTATTTT
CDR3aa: CASSLQRGSTDTQYF

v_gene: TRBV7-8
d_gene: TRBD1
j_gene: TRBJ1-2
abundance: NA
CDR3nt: TGTGCCAGCAGCTTAGCGGTTTGGGGCCTTGGGGACAGTGGCTACACCTTC
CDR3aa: CASSLAVWGLGDSGYTF

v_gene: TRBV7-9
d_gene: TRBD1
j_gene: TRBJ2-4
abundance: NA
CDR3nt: TGTGCCAGCAGCTTAGACAGGGGTGGCATTCAGTACTTC
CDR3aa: CASSLDRGGIQYF

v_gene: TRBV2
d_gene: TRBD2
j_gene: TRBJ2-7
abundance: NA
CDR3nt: TGTGCCAGCACGGCTAGCGGGTTCCCGAGCTCCTACGAGCAGTACTTC
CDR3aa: CASTASGFPSSYEQYF

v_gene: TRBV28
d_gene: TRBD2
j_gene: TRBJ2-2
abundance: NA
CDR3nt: TGTGCCAGCAGCTTAGCGGGGGCAAACACCGGGGAGCTGTTTTTT
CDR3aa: CASSLAGANTGELFF

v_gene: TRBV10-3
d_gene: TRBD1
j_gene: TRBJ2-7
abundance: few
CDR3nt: TGTGCCATCAGTGGGGGGGACGGGACAGGTCTCTACGAGCAGTACTTC
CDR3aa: CAISGGDGTGLYEQYF

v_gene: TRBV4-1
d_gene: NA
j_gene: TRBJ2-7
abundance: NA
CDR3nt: TGCGCCAGCAGCCCCCAAAACAGGGTTTCTTACGAGCAGTACTTC
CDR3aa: CASSPQNRVSYEQYF

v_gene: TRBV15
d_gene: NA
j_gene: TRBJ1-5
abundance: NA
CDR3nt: TGTGCCACCGCTCGGGAATGGGTTCAGCCCCAGCATTTT
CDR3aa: CATAREWVQPQHF

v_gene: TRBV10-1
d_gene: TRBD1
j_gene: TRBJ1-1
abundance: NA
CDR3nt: TGCGCCAGCAGCCAACAGGGGAAGAACACTGAAGCTTTCTTT
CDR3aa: CASSQQGKNTEAFF

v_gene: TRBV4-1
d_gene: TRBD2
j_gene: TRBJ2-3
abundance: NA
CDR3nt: TGCGCCAGCAGCCAGGTGCTAGCGGCCCCAGATACGCAGTATTTT
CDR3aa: CASSQVLAAPDTQYF

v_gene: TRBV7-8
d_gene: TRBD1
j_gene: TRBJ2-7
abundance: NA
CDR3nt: TGTGCCAGCAGCCTACAGGGGACCACCTACGAGCAGTACTTC
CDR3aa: CASSLQGTTYEQYF

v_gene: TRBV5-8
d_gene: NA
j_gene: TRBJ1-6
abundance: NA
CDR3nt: TGTGCCAGCAGCTTCCGGGGTGGAACCCTCCACTTT
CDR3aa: CASSFRGGTLHF